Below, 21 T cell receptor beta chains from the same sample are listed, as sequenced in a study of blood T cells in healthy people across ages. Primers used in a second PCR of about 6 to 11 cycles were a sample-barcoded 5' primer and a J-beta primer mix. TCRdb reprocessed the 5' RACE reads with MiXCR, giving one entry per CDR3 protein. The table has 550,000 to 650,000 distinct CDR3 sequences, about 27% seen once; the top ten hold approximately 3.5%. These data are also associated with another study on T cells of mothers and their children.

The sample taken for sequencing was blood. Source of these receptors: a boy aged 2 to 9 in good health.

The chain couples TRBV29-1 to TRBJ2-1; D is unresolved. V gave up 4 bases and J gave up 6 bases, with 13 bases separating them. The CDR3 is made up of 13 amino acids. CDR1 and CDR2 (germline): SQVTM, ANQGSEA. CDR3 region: CSVAGSTSNEQFF. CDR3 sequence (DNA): TGCAGCGTTGCTGGGTCGACGAGCAATGAGCAGTTCTTC.

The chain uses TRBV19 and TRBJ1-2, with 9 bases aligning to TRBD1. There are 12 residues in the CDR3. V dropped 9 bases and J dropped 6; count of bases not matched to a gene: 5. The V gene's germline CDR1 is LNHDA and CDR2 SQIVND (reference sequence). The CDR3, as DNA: TGTGCCAGCGAGGACAGGGGAAATGGCTACACCTTC. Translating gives CASEDRGNGYTF.

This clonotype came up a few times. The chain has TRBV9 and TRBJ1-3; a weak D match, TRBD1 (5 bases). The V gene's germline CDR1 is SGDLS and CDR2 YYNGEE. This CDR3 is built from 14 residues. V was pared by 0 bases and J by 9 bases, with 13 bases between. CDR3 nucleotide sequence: TGTGCCAGCAGCGTAGCGGGGCATGGGAGCACCATATATTTT. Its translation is CASSVAGHGSTIYF.

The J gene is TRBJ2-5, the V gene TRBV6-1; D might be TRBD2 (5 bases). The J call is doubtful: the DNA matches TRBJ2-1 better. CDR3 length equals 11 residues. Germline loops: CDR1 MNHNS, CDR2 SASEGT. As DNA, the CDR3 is TGTGCCAGCAGTGAAGGACTAGAGCAGTTCTTC. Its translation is CASSEGLEQFF.

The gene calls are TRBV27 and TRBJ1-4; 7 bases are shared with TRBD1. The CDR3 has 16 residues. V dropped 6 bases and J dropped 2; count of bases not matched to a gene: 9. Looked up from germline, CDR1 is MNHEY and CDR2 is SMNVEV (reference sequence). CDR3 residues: CASRVEGALTNEKLFF. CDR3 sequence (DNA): TGTGCCAGCAGGGTGGAGGGGGCGCTGACTAATGAAAAACTGTTTTTT.

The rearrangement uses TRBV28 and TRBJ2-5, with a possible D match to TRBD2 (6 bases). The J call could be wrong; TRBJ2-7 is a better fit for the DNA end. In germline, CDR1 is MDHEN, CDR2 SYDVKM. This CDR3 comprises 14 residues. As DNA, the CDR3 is TGTGCCAGCAGCCCCGGAGGAGGGGCAGACGAGCAGTACTTC. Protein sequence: CASSPGGGADEQYF.

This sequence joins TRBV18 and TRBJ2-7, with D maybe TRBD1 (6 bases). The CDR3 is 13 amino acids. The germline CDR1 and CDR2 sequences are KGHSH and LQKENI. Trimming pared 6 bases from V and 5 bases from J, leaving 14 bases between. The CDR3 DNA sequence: TGTGCCAGCTCGTCTACCGCAGGGGACGAGCAGTACTTC. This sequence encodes CASSSTAGDEQYF.

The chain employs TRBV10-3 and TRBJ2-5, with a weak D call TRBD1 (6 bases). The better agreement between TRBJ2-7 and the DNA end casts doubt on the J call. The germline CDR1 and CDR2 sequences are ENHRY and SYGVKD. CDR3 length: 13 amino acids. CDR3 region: CAISPGRGYEQYF. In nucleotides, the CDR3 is TGTGCCATCAGTCCTGGAAGGGGGTACGAGCAGTACTTC.

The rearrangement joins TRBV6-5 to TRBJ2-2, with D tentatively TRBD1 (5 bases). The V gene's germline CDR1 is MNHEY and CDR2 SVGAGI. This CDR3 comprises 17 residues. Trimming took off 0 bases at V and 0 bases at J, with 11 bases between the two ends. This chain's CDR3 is CASSYSGLSSNTGELFF. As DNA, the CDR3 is TGTGCCAGCAGTTACTCGGGGCTGAGTTCGAACACCGGGGAGCTGTTTTTT.

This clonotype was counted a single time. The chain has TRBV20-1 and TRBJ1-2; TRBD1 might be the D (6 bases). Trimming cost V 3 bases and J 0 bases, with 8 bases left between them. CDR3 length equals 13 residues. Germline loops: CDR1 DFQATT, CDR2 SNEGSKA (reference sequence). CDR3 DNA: TGCAGTGCTAGGAGGACAGCTAACTATGGCTACACCTTC. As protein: CSARRTANYGYTF.

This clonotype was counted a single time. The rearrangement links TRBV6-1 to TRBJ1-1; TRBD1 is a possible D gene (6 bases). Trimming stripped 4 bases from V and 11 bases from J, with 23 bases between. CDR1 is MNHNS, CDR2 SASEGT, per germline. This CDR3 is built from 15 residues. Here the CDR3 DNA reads TGTGCCAGCAGTGGTCCCTACAGGGATCTTCCTTGGGCTTTCTTT. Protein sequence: CASSGPYRDLPWAFF.

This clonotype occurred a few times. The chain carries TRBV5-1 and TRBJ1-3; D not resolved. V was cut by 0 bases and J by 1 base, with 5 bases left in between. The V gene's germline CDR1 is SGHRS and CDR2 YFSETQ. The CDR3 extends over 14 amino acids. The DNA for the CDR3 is TGCGCCAGCAGCTTGGGTCGTTCTGGAAACACCATATATTTT. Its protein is CASSLGRSGNTIYF.

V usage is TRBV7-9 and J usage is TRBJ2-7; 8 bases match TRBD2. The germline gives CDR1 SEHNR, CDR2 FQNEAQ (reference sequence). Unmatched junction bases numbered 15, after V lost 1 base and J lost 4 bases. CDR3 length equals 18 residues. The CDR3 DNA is TGTGCCAGCAGCTTAGGGTCTAGAAGCGGGAGTATTGGGTACGAGCAGTACTTC. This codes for CASSLGSRSGSIGYEQYF.

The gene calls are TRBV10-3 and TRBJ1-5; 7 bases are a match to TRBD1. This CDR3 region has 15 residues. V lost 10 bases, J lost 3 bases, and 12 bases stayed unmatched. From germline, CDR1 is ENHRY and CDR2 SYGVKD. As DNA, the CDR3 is TGTGCCACCTCTGAAGGGCAGGGGGACAATCAGCCCCAGCATTTT. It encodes CATSEGQGDNQPQHF.

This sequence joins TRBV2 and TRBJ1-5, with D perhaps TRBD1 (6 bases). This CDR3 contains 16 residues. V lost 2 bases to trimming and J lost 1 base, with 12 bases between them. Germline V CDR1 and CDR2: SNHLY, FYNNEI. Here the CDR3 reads CASSERGTGSNQPQHF. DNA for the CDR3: TGTGCCAGCAGTGAAAGGGGGACGGGGAGCAATCAGCCCCAGCATTTT.

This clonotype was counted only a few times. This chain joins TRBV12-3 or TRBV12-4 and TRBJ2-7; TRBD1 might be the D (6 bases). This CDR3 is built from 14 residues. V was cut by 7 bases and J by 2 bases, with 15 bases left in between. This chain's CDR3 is CASNSRDTTYEQYF. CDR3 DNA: TGTGCCAGCAACTCCCGGGACACAACCTACGAGCAGTACTTC.

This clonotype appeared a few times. The CDR3 loop reads CASSLSMVPSGSSYEQYF. Here the CDR3 DNA reads TGTGCCAGCAGCCTCTCTATGGTCCCCAGCGGGAGCTCCTACGAGCAGTACTTC. V and J are TRBV7-8 and TRBJ2-7, with 8 bases aligning to TRBD2. Per germline, CDR1 SGHVS and CDR2 FQNEAQ. The CDR3 is 18 amino acids. The trim removed 5 bases at V and 0 bases at J, leaving 15 bases unmatched.

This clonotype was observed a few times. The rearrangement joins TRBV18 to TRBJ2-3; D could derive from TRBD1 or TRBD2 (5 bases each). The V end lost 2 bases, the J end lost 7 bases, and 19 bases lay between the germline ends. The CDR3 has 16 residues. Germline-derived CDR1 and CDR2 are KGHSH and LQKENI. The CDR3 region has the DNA TGTGCCAGCTCACCAATTCGAGGGGATACCAAAAATACGCAGTATTTT. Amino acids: CASSPIRGDTKNTQYF.

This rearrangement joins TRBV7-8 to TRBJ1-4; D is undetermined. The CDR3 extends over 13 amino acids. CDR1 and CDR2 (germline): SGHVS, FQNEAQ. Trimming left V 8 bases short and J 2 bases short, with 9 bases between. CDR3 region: CASRRATNEKLFF. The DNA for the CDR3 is TGTGCCAGCCGAAGGGCTACTAATGAAAAACTGTTTTTT. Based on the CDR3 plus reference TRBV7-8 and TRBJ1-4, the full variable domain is GAGVSQSPRYKVAKRGQDVALRCDPISGHVSLFWYQQALGQGPEFLTYFQNEAQLDKSGLPSDRFFAERPEGSVSTLKIQRTQQEDSAVYLCASRRATNEKLFFGSGTQLSVL.

The CDR3 bases are TGTGCCAGCAGTTACGGTGGAAGGGCCGGGGAGCTGTTTTTT. Encoded protein: CASSYGGRAGELFF. The chain recombines TRBV6-2 or TRBV6-3 with TRBJ2-2; unclear D gene. The germline V and J ends were trimmed by 2 bases and 6 bases, with 10 bases remaining between them. The germline V gene has CDR1 MNHEY and CDR2 SVGEGT. This CDR3 is 14 amino acids long.

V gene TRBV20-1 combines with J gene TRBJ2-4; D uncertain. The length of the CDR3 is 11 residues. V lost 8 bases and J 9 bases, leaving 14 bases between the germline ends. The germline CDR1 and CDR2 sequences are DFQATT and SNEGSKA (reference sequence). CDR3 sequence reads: CSPIGDGIQYF. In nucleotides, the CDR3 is TGCAGTCCAATTGGGGATGGCATTCAGTACTTC.